These T cell receptor beta chains were read from a single sample in a study of OX40 agonist ivuxolimab in advanced cancers. Measured with immunoSEQ multiplex PCR; TCRdb has only the in-frame clones, and not every one. The sample carries some 60,000 clones, roughly nine tenths recorded once. This material consisted of CD4+ or CD8+ T cells sorted from blood, taken in a trial of the OX40 agonist ivuxolimab. The receptor source for this set is an adult with an advanced solid tumor such as melanoma, head and neck, liver or kidney cancer. CDR3s include the opening cysteine and the closing phenylalanine or tryptophan. A D gene is named only where the DNA matches it firmly. The size field is filled for only some rows; it gives once, few, many or a size class.

CDR3 protein: CAVGAGRGQPQHF; CDR3 DNA: TGTGCCGTAGGGGCGGGTAGGGGTCAGCCCCAGCATTTT; J gene: TRBJ1-5; D gene: NA; clone size: NA; V gene: TRBV6-5
CDR3 protein: CASSSREGTYNEQFF; CDR3 DNA: TGTGCCAGCAGCTCGCGGGAAGGGACCTACAATGAGCAGTTCTTC; J gene: TRBJ2-1; D gene: NA; clone size: once; V gene: TRBV7-8
CDR3 protein: CASSPRGSGANVLTF; CDR3 DNA: TGTGCCAGCAGCCCCCGAGGCTCTGGGGCCAACGTCCTGACTTTC; J gene: TRBJ2-6; D gene: NA; clone size: NA; V gene: TRBV11-2
CDR3 protein: CASSLPGFADTQYF; CDR3 DNA: TGTGCCAGCAGCTTACCGGGATTCGCAGATACGCAGTATTTT; J gene: TRBJ2-3; D gene: NA; clone size: NA; V gene: TRBV7-2
CDR3 protein: CASSLGRNGELFF; CDR3 DNA: TGTGCCAGCAGCTTGGGGAGAAACGGGGAGCTGTTTTTT; J gene: TRBJ2-2; D gene: NA; clone size: NA; V gene: TRBV7-6
CDR3 protein: CASSLVPGAEAFF; CDR3 DNA: TGCGCCAGCAGCTTGGTTCCAGGGGCTGAAGCTTTCTTT; J gene: TRBJ1-1; D gene: NA; clone size: NA; V gene: TRBV5-1
CDR3 protein: CASSTGQDLSTDTQYF; CDR3 DNA: TGCGCCAGCAGCACGGGACAGGACTTAAGCACAGATACGCAGTATTTT; J gene: TRBJ2-3; D gene: TRBD1; clone size: NA; V gene: TRBV5-1
CDR3 protein: CASSKIRSPYEQYF; CDR3 DNA: TGTGCCAGCAGCAAAATCAGGTCCCCCTACGAGCAGTACTTC; J gene: TRBJ2-7; D gene: NA; clone size: few; V gene: TRBV21-1
CDR3 protein: CASSLRGIGNTGELFF; CDR3 DNA: TGTGCCAGCAGCTTGCGGGGGATCGGGAACACCGGGGAGCTGTTTTTT; J gene: TRBJ2-2; D gene: TRBD2; clone size: NA; V gene: TRBV7-3
CDR3 protein: CASSKGSGGTAEAFF; CDR3 DNA: TGTGCCAGCAGCAAAGGGTCGGGGGGCACCGCTGAAGCTTTCTTT; J gene: TRBJ1-1; D gene: NA; clone size: NA; V gene: TRBV21-1
CDR3 protein: CASSLKRAGEQYF; CDR3 DNA: TGTGCCAGCAGCTTAAAACGAGCGGGAGAGCAGTACTTC; J gene: TRBJ2-7; D gene: TRBD2; clone size: few; V gene: TRBV7-2
CDR3 protein: CASSYDDRGEEKLFF; CDR3 DNA: TGTGCCAGCAGTTACGATGACAGGGGGGAAGAAAAACTGTTTTTT; J gene: TRBJ1-4; D gene: TRBD1; clone size: once; V gene: TRBV6-6
CDR3 protein: CASSLETDTQYF; CDR3 DNA: TGTGCCAGCAGCTTGGAGACAGATACGCAGTATTTT; J gene: TRBJ2-3; D gene: NA; clone size: NA; V gene: TRBV5-5
CDR3 protein: CASSLRASGQGGDTQYF; CDR3 DNA: TGCGCCAGCAGCTTGCGGGCTAGCGGGCAAGGTGGAGATACGCAGTATTTT; J gene: TRBJ2-3; D gene: TRBD2; clone size: NA; V gene: TRBV5-1
CDR3 protein: CASSLDRAGNTIYF; CDR3 DNA: TGTGCCAGCAGCTTGGACAGGGCTGGAAACACCATATATTTT; J gene: TRBJ1-3; D gene: NA; clone size: NA; V gene: TRBV5-4
CDR3 protein: CASSLTGTSGNTIYF; CDR3 DNA: TGTGCCAGCAGCTTAACAGGCACCTCTGGAAACACCATATATTTT; J gene: TRBJ1-3; D gene: NA; clone size: NA; V gene: TRBV7-6
CDR3 protein: CASSTSGSPDTQYF; CDR3 DNA: TGCGCCAGCAGTACTAGCGGGAGCCCAGATACGCAGTATTTT; J gene: TRBJ2-3; D gene: TRBD2; clone size: once; V gene: TRBV4-1
CDR3 protein: CASSSDRRFYEKLFF; CDR3 DNA: TGTGCCAGCAGCTCAGACAGGAGATTTTATGAAAAACTGTTTTTT; J gene: TRBJ1-4; D gene: NA; clone size: once; V gene: TRBV11-3
CDR3 protein: CAWSLGFYEQYF; CDR3 DNA: TGTGCCTGGAGTTTAGGATTCTACGAGCAGTACTTC; J gene: TRBJ2-7; D gene: NA; clone size: NA; V gene: TRBV30
CDR3 protein: CASSLTGGTYEQYF; CDR3 DNA: TGCGCCAGCAGCTTGACAGGGGGCACGTACGAGCAGTACTTC; J gene: TRBJ2-7; D gene: TRBD1; clone size: NA; V gene: TRBV5-1
CDR3 protein: CASSEGTYYGYTF; CDR3 DNA: TGCGCCAGCAGCGAGGGAACATACTATGGCTACACCTTC; J gene: TRBJ1-2; D gene: NA; clone size: NA; V gene: TRBV5-1
CDR3 protein: CASSPQGEDSNQPQHF; CDR3 DNA: TGTGCCAGTAGTCCACAGGGGGAAGATAGCAATCAGCCCCAGCATTTT; J gene: TRBJ1-5; D gene: TRBD1; clone size: NA; V gene: TRBV19
CDR3 protein: CASRGRLAVNTGELFF; CDR3 DNA: TGTGCCAGTAGGGGGCGACTAGCGGTGAACACCGGGGAGCTGTTTTTT; J gene: TRBJ2-2; D gene: TRBD2; clone size: NA; V gene: TRBV19
CDR3 protein: CASGLVLGGELFF; CDR3 DNA: TGTGCTAGTGGTTTGGTACTGGGCGGGGAGCTGTTTTTT; J gene: TRBJ2-2; D gene: NA; clone size: NA; V gene: TRBV12-5
CDR3 protein: CASSWRADTGELFF; CDR3 DNA: TGTGCCAGTAGTTGGAGGGCAGACACCGGGGAGCTGTTTTTT; J gene: TRBJ2-2; D gene: NA; clone size: once; V gene: TRBV19
CDR3 protein: CASSLVGAQGETQYF; CDR3 DNA: TGCGCCAGCAGCCTAGTGGGGGCGCAGGGAGAGACCCAGTACTTC; J gene: TRBJ2-5; D gene: NA; clone size: NA; V gene: TRBV4-1
CDR3 protein: CASSPGLIYEQYF; CDR3 DNA: TGTGCCAGCTCACCGGGACTAATCTACGAGCAGTACTTC; J gene: TRBJ2-7; D gene: TRBD2; clone size: NA; V gene: TRBV18
CDR3 protein: CASSRTGQSFQPQHF; CDR3 DNA: TGTGCCAGCAGCCGGACAGGGCAGTCGTTCCAGCCCCAGCATTTT; J gene: TRBJ1-5; D gene: TRBD1; clone size: NA; V gene: TRBV11-2
CDR3 protein: CASSLARLSTDTQYF; CDR3 DNA: TGTGCCAGCAGCTTAGCCCGTCTTAGCACAGATACGCAGTATTTT; J gene: TRBJ2-3; D gene: NA; clone size: NA; V gene: TRBV7-2
CDR3 protein: CASSARALNTEAFF; CDR3 DNA: TGTGCCAGCAGCGCCAGGGCCTTGAACACTGAAGCTTTCTTT; J gene: TRBJ1-1; D gene: NA; clone size: NA; V gene: TRBV9
CDR3 protein: CASSLDEREETQYF; CDR3 DNA: TGTGCCAGCAGCTTGGATGAGCGGGAAGAGACCCAGTACTTC; J gene: TRBJ2-5; D gene: NA; clone size: NA; V gene: TRBV5-4
CDR3 protein: CASSQVGRAGYGSNQPQHF; CDR3 DNA: TGTGCCAGCAGCCAAGTAGGTAGGGCGGGGTACGGTAGCAATCAGCCCCAGCATTTT; J gene: TRBJ1-5; D gene: NA; clone size: NA; V gene: TRBV4-2
CDR3 protein: CASSILLGGIVGELFF; CDR3 DNA: TGTGCCAGCAGCATACTCTTGGGTGGGATAGTCGGGGAGCTGTTTTTT; J gene: TRBJ2-2; D gene: NA; clone size: once; V gene: TRBV7-2
CDR3 protein: CASSANRRRTEAFF; CDR3 DNA: TGTGCCAGCAGTGCGAACAGGAGAAGGACTGAAGCTTTCTTT; J gene: TRBJ1-1; D gene: NA; clone size: NA; V gene: TRBV6-1
CDR3 protein: CASSLGDRISDYNEQFF; CDR3 DNA: TGCGCCAGCAGCTTGGGAGACAGGATCTCGGACTACAATGAGCAGTTCTTC; J gene: TRBJ2-1; D gene: NA; clone size: NA; V gene: TRBV5-1
CDR3 protein: CASSLNPGNTIYF; CDR3 DNA: TGTGCTAGCAGCTTAAACCCTGGAAACACCATATATTTT; J gene: TRBJ1-3; D gene: NA; clone size: few; V gene: TRBV7-7
CDR3 protein: CASGMRQGGVTEAFF; CDR3 DNA: TGTGCCAGTGGGATGCGACAGGGGGGTGTCACTGAAGCTTTCTTT; J gene: TRBJ1-1; D gene: TRBD1; clone size: NA; V gene: TRBV27
CDR3 protein: CASSLVQGSKYNEQFF; CDR3 DNA: TGTGCCAGCAGCTTAGTACAGGGGTCTAAGTACAATGAGCAGTTCTTC; J gene: TRBJ2-1; D gene: TRBD1; clone size: NA; V gene: TRBV7-9
CDR3 protein: CASSIAGTSGRTGEQFF; CDR3 DNA: TGTGCCAGTAGTATAGCGGGCACTAGCGGGAGGACCGGTGAGCAGTTCTTC; J gene: TRBJ2-1; D gene: TRBD2; clone size: NA; V gene: TRBV19
CDR3 protein: CASTFGVSLSNQPQHF; CDR3 DNA: TGTGCCAGCACCTTCGGTGTTTCCCTCTCCAATCAGCCCCAGCATTTT; J gene: TRBJ1-5; D gene: NA; clone size: NA; V gene: TRBV28
CDR3 protein: CASGQGADTQYF; CDR3 DNA: TGTGCCAGCGGACAGGGGGCAGATACGCAGTATTTT; J gene: TRBJ2-3; D gene: TRBD1; clone size: NA; V gene: TRBV6-6
CDR3 protein: CSVELGRGGNEQFF; CDR3 DNA: TGCAGCGTTGAACTCGGGAGGGGGGGCAATGAGCAGTTCTTC; J gene: TRBJ2-1; D gene: TRBD2; clone size: once; V gene: TRBV29-1
CDR3 protein: CAISEFAASYEQYF; CDR3 DNA: TGTGCCATCAGTGAGTTTGCGGCGTCCTACGAGCAGTACTTC; J gene: TRBJ2-7; D gene: NA; clone size: few; V gene: TRBV10-3
CDR3 protein: CASSLETWREQYF; CDR3 DNA: TGTGCCAGCAGCTTAGAAACGTGGCGGGAGCAGTACTTC; J gene: TRBJ2-7; D gene: NA; clone size: NA; V gene: TRBV7-9
CDR3 protein: CSVEKEGGQFF; CDR3 DNA: TGCAGCGTTGAAAAAGAAGGGGGGCAGTTCTTC; J gene: TRBJ2-1; D gene: NA; clone size: NA; V gene: TRBV29-1
CDR3 protein: CSVVTAEAFF; CDR3 DNA: TGCAGCGTTGTGACGGCTGAAGCTTTCTTT; J gene: TRBJ1-1; D gene: NA; clone size: few; V gene: TRBV29-1
CDR3 protein: CSAYSGVEQFF; CDR3 DNA: TGCAGTGCTTACTCCGGGGTAGAGCAGTTCTTC; J gene: TRBJ2-1; D gene: NA; clone size: NA; V gene: TRBV20-1
CDR3 protein: CASSRPGTFQETQYF; CDR3 DNA: TGTGCCAGCAGCCGCCCCGGGACGTTCCAAGAGACCCAGTACTTC; J gene: TRBJ2-5; D gene: NA; clone size: NA; V gene: TRBV5-5
CDR3 protein: CATSRDHEDNGRGYTF; CDR3 DNA: TGTGCCACCAGCAGAGATCACGAGGACAATGGGCGAGGCTACACCTTC; J gene: TRBJ1-2; D gene: NA; clone size: NA; V gene: TRBV15
CDR3 protein: CASSSTTTGGYGYTF; CDR3 DNA: TGCGCCAGCAGCTCCACAACGACAGGGGGCTATGGCTACACCTTC; J gene: TRBJ1-2; D gene: TRBD1; clone size: NA; V gene: TRBV5-1
CDR3 protein: CASSSLTGRDIGTEQFF; CDR3 DNA: TGTGCCAGCAGTTCCCTAACCGGCAGGGACATAGGAACCGAGCAGTTCTTC; J gene: TRBJ2-1; D gene: NA; clone size: NA; V gene: TRBV28
CDR3 protein: CASNRRTLAGNTGELFF; CDR3 DNA: TGTGCCAGCAACCGTAGAACACTAGCGGGAAACACCGGGGAGCTGTTTTTT; J gene: TRBJ2-2; D gene: TRBD2; clone size: once; V gene: TRBV9
CDR3 protein: CASTLGGIGEQFF; CDR3 DNA: TGTGCCAGCACCCTCGGCGGGATAGGGGAGCAGTTCTTC; J gene: TRBJ2-1; D gene: NA; clone size: NA; V gene: TRBV7-2
CDR3 protein: CASSQEEGGISYEQYF; CDR3 DNA: TGCGCCAGCAGCCAAGAGGAAGGCGGTATCTCCTACGAGCAGTACTTC; J gene: TRBJ2-7; D gene: NA; clone size: medium-sized; V gene: TRBV4-1
CDR3 protein: CASRRRRTFNTEAFF; CDR3 DNA: TGTGCCAGCAGAAGACGGCGGACCTTTAACACTGAAGCTTTCTTT; J gene: TRBJ1-1; D gene: NA; clone size: NA; V gene: TRBV21-1
CDR3 protein: CASSSSTDTQYF; CDR3 DNA: TGTGCCAGCAGCTCTAGCACAGATACGCAGTATTTT; J gene: TRBJ2-3; D gene: NA; clone size: NA; V gene: TRBV13